This T cell receptor beta chain stems from a study of molecular identifiers for immune sequencing clone quantification (dated by TCRdb to the late 2010s). Broadly, across the study: For a replicate experiment, the RNA from either approximately 20,000 or 98,000 naive CD8 T cells was divided into five aliquots, and four of those aliquots went on to sequencing. This methods study benchmarked molecular-identifier clustering-based TCR repertoire sequencing (MIDCIRS) and TCR RNA copy counting, using CD8 T cells to do so.

For this chain, trimming is 5 bases at the V end and 3 bases at the J end, and the number of junction bases without a gene match is 16. CDR1 is given as MGHRA and CDR2 as YSYEKL, both from the germline V gene. The CDR3 has 18 amino acids, counting the end cysteine and phenylalanine. Of the read, only the CDR3 DNA is kept; its 54 bases are in frame from base 1. General conclusions and limits of the study: In CMV-specific effector cells, over 99% of molecules were held by clones above 20 RNA copies, whereas under 1% of molecules were held by such clones in naive cells. Spiked-in Jurkat TCR RNA equivalent to a single cell was reported to be detectable even among fewer than 1.2 million naive CD8 T cells. Naive libraries contained spiked-in Jurkat TCR RNA (approximately nine copies' worth), which is not part of the donor repertoire. Modeling gave around 3.3 recovered TCR RNA copies per cell versus around 10 by digital PCR, implying roughly 28% capture efficiency. Highly expanded clone sizes could be underestimated because identical TCR molecules may share a barcode. Without barcode sub-clustering, chimeric consensus sequences inflated TCR diversity; chimeras reached as high as 47%.

As regards this clonotype: Its target antigen remains unknown. The input lacks base qualities; no much larger clone sits a single base away.

Libraries of naive CD8 T cells were built from around 20,000 to 990,000 sorted cells, with 10%, 30% or 50% of the purified RNA used. On a BD FACSAria II, naive CD8 T cells were FACS-sorted as CD8+CD4-CCR7+CD45RA+ and collected into RLT Plus buffer. Detection sensitivity was tested by spiking Jurkat RNA equal to around 11 TCR copies' worth into samples containing roughly 17,000-1,100,000 naive CD8 T cells. Enrichment of CD8 T cells was performed with RosetteSep CD8+ T Cell Enrichment Cocktail and Ficoll-Paque, after which ACK red cell lysis was carried out. Library generation was performed with PCR. The sequencer listed for this sample is NextSeq 500. Bulk TCR libraries were generated as previously described, with the TCR primers listed in Table S5 used. Total RNA was purified with the Qiagen AllPrep DNA/RNA kit. Reads from multiple sequencing runs of the same library were pooled before analysis. In the source study's methods: Reads were retained only if an exact TCR constant sequence was present, and the retained reads were trimmed to 150 nt and grouped according to their 12-nt molecular barcodes. Reads within each barcode group were sub-clustered using a 15% Levenshtein threshold, and quality-weighted consensus sequences were constructed for each RNA molecule. Non-functional sequences were discarded, and so were lower-count sequences lying one edit away from another sequence. Based on fitting two negative binomial distributions, any barcode sub-cluster with under 20% of the maximum read count was discarded. TCRdb itself trimmed the public reads at Q25 with fastp, ran MiXCR and retained productive beta chains. Duplicate CDR3 protein sequences are folded into a single record with the most common DNA and genes. What appears here as the V and J calls and clone size reflects TCRdb's work, not the paper's. The table for this sample lists under 800,000 distinct CDR3 sequences; less than 30% of them were counted only once. The ten largest clones represent about 0.73% of the sample.

This clonotype originated in a human donor in good health. Some libraries in this study had Jurkat cell RNA spiked in. The V and J segments used are TRBV4-1 and TRBJ2-3; TRBD1 agrees with 8 junctional bases. Sequences were obtained from naive CD8+ T cells from blood, with Jurkat cell RNA spiked in. In light of the paper, this sample's cell subset or site label describes: FACS-sorted CD8+CD4-CCR7+CD45RA+ naive T cells. The CDR3 protein is CASSYPSRSDRETDTQYF. The sequenced DNA is TGCGCCAGCAGCTATCCTTCACGATCGGACAGGGAAACAGATACGCAGTATTTT.